This TCR beta chain was captured in a study of T cells in Graves' hyperthyroidism and ophthalmopathy. The germline gives CDR1 MNHNY, CDR2 SVGAGI (reference sequence). The CDR3 has 11 residues if both end residues are counted. Using RNA transcripts as the source, TCR beta CDR3 regions were amplified. A set of HTBI primers served as the primers for a first-round RT-PCR of the TCR CDR3. Each CDR3 protein is one row after TCRdb ran MiXCR on the multiplex PCR reads. The table lists around 450,000 distinct CDR3 sequences, around 16% of them singletons, with almost 8% in the top ten. This clonotype was seen a handful of times. The final CDR3 position lacks the conserved phenylalanine or tryptophan, pointing to a likely read error. The DNA is omitted, as the CDR3 cannot be located on it reliably, and the CDR3 follows TCRdb's listing. Graves' hyperthyroidism is called stable when ophthalmopathy does not progress within 18 months. Diagnoses rested on clinical symptoms, serum thyroxine and TRAb, thyroid ultrasound and orbital computed tomography. Fresh peripheral blood, 10 ml, yielded the PBMCs.

V and J are TRBV6-6 and TRBJ2-7; the table's D call of TRBD2 was not tested on the DNA. The material sequenced was blood. The clonotype comes from a woman between 18 and 29 years old with Graves' hyperthyroidism. CDR3 loop: CASSYSGLLFI.